The clone carrying this TCR beta chain appeared once. The antigen remains unidentified. At collection, donors were nominally healthy, but unrecorded immune exposures were probable. The data derive from a study of cytomegalovirus exposure and HLA in healthy donors. Study findings and constraints: Sequencing probably produced one cluster of sequence variants that were highly shared.

With 60 Vbeta and 13 Jbeta primers, the PCR was carried out. Some clones are missing from TCRdb's copy, which holds only in-frame ones; the method was immunoSEQ multiplex PCR. The repertoire consists of some 140,000 clones, with under 85% occurring once and the leading ten covering 2.8%. CDR1 WNHNN and CDR2 SYGVQD come from the germline V gene (reference sequence). This CDR3 spans 15 amino acids. The V gene lost 2 bases and the J gene lost 2 bases, with 12 bases spanning the gap. The sample was PBMCs. This clonotype originated in a man aged 18 to 30 in good health and CMV-seronegative. V and J are TRBV10-1 and TRBJ2-5, with unresolved D. The CDR3 DNA reads TGCGCCAGCAGTGAGATCTGCGCGCTACAAGAGACCCAGTACTTC. Translation gives CASSEICALQETQYF.